The 30 T cell receptor beta chains given below trace back to one sample, sequenced in a study of T cells in Graves' hyperthyroidism and ophthalmopathy. The CDR3 regions of TCR beta were amplified from RNA transcripts. The TCR CDR3 was amplified in a first-round RT-PCR using the HTBI primer set. TCRdb ran MiXCR on the multiplex PCR reads and lists one entry per CDR3 protein. This sample has a few hundred thousand distinct CDR3 sequences; approximately 15% occur once, and the top ten carry about 14%. The sequenced material came from blood. The receptors were sampled from a woman aged 40 to 49 with Graves' hyperthyroidism that later progressed to Graves' ophthalmopathy.

This clonotype showed up many times. CDR3 bases: TGTGCCAGCAGCTCGAGAGGACAGCACTCTGGAAACACCATATATTTT. Amino acid sequence: CASSSRGQHSGNTIYF. The chain employs TRBV7-2 and TRBJ1-3, with D perhaps TRBD1 (6 bases). Trimming shortened V by 4 bases and J by 0 bases, and 13 bases separated the two germline ends. The CDR3 totals 16 residues. CDR1 is SGHTA, CDR2 FQGNSA, per germline. The full variable domain, completed using reference TRBV7-2 and TRBJ1-3, is GAGVSQSPSNKVTEKGKDVELRCDPISGHTALYWYRQSLGQGLEFLIYFQGNSAPDKSGLPSDRFSAERTGGSVSTLTIQRTQQEDSAVYLCASSSRGQHSGNTIYFGEGSWLTVV.

There are a few counts of this clonotype. The V call is TRBV4-1, the J call TRBJ2-2; TRBD1 aligns across 8 bases. Germline CDR1 is MGHRA and CDR2 is YSYEKL. The CDR3 spans 16 residues. Trimming cost V 1 base and J 6 bases; bases outside gene matches: 7. CDR3: CASSQVSGGAPGELFF. DNA of the CDR3: TGCGCCAGCAGCCAAGTCTCAGGGGGCGCCCCCGGGGAGCTGTTTTTT.

This clonotype occurred a few times. The rearrangement links TRBV25-1 to TRBJ2-3; no firm D call. The germline V gene encodes CDR1 MGHDK and CDR2 SYGVNS. The V end was cut by 7 bases, the J end by 4 bases, with 6 bases between. This CDR3 spans 11 amino acids. As DNA, the CDR3 is TGTGCCAGCACTCAATCAGATACGCAGTATTTT. It translates to CASTQSDTQYF. The variable domain in full, completed from reference TRBV25-1 and TRBJ2-3, reads EADIYQTPRYLVIGTGKKITLECSQTMGHDKMYWYQQDPGMELHLIHYSYGVNSTEKGDLSSESTVSRIRTEHFPLTLESARPSHTSQYLCASTQSDTQYFGPGTRLTVL.

This clonotype was recorded many times. The chain has TRBV11-2 and TRBJ2-1; 8 positions agree with TRBD2. J was trimmed by 7 bases and V by 7 bases; bases with no gene match: 9. The CDR3 is 14 residues long. Germline CDR1 reads SGHAT; CDR2 reads FQNNGV. The CDR3 is CASKGLGSSNEQFF. The DNA for the CDR3 is TGTGCCAGCAAGGGACTAGGGTCATCAAATGAGCAGTTCTTC.

This clonotype occurred many times. The rearrangement uses TRBV28 and TRBJ2-3; D possibly corresponds to TRBD2 (7 bases). The CDR3 is made up of 13 amino acids. Germline loops: CDR1 MDHEN, CDR2 SYDVKM. V dropped 8 bases and J dropped 1 base, with 10 bases sitting between them. CDR3 coding DNA: TGTGCCAGCGAGGGGGGGGGCACAGATACGCAGTATTTT. It is translated as CASEGGGTDTQYF.

This clonotype was found many times. This chain links TRBV2 with TRBJ2-7, with TRBD2 matching 14 bases. With 8 bases clipped from V and 2 bases from J, the junction kept 11 bases outside the gene matches. Germline V gene data show CDR1 as SNHLY and CDR2 as FYNNEI. The CDR3 runs 17 residues. Written as DNA, the CDR3 is TGTGCCAGCCATGGGACTAGCGGGAGAGGGTCCGCCTACGAGCAGTACTTC. Encoded protein: CASHGTSGRGSAYEQYF.

This clonotype showed up many times. The CDR3: CSARHLRDWVSDEQYF. In DNA, the CDR3 is TGCAGTGCTAGACACCTCCGGGACTGGGTTTCCGACGAGCAGTACTTC. V is TRBV20-1 and J is TRBJ2-7, with a possible D match to TRBD2 (6 bases). CDR3 length equals 16 residues. Per germline, CDR1 DFQATT and CDR2 SNEGSKA (reference sequence). Between the trimmed V and J ends, which lost 2 bases and 5 bases, there was a span of 22 bases.

In this sample, this clonotype turned up many times. V and J are TRBV7-8 and TRBJ1-5; TRBD1 might be the D (5 bases). The V end was cut by 5 bases, the J end by 8 bases, with 28 bases between. This CDR3 has 18 amino acids. The V gene's germline CDR1 is SGHVS and CDR2 FQNEAQ. CDR3: CASSLVKLGPQMTEPQHF. The CDR3 DNA reads as TGTGCCAGCAGCCTAGTCAAACTGGGACCGCAGATGACGGAGCCCCAGCATTTT.

This clonotype was detected many times. The chain has TRBV29-1 and TRBJ2-1; D uncertain. V was clipped by 7 bases and J by 7 bases, with 8 bases between them. This CDR3 has 10 residues. Germline-derived CDR1 and CDR2 are SQVTM and ANQGSEA. The CDR3 DNA reads TGCAGCGCGCGGAATAATGAGCAGTTCTTC. Translated: CSARNNEQFF.

This clonotype has ten or more counts. This chain uses TRBV12-3 or TRBV12-4 with TRBJ1-1; no reliable D call. The length of the CDR3 is 15 residues. The V end was cut by 5 bases, the J end by 3 bases, with 16 bases between. CDR3 residues: CASSPGPPRYTEAFF. The CDR3 nucleotides are TGTGCCAGCAGTCCGGGCCCCCCGCGGTACACTGAAGCTTTCTTT.

At least ten counts were recorded for this clonotype. The chain employs TRBV4-2 and TRBJ1-5, with D perhaps matching TRBD1 (5 bases). The ends were cut back, 3 bases at V and 9 bases at J, with 15 bases in the middle. CDR1 is LGHNA, CDR2 YNFKEQ, per germline. This CDR3 is 14 amino acids long. CDR3 amino acids: CASSQAPTGGPQHF. DNA for the CDR3: TGTGCCAGCAGCCAGGCTCCCACTGGGGGGCCCCAGCATTTT.

This clonotype was seen at least ten times. The chain links TRBV28 to TRBJ2-1; D gene uncertain. The germline V and J ends were trimmed by 6 bases and 3 bases, with 3 bases remaining between them. CDR3 size: 11 residues. Germline CDR1 reads MDHEN; CDR2 reads SYDVKM. CDR3 coding DNA: TGTGCCAGCAGCGTCTACAATGAGCAGTTCTTC. Translating gives CASSVYNEQFF. The complete variable domain, with remaining parts taken from reference TRBV28 and TRBJ2-1, reads DVKVTQSSRYLVKRTGEKVFLECVQDMDHENMFWYRQDPGLGLRLIYFSYDVKMKEKGDIPEGYSVSREKKERFSLILESASTNQTSMYLCASSVYNEQFFGPGTRLTVL.

This clonotype has just a few counts. A clone one base away is much larger, so this may be a read error. The V gene is TRBV2, the J gene TRBJ1-5, with D unresolved. The germline V gene encodes CDR1 SNHLY and CDR2 FYNNEI. V was cut by 6 bases and J by 6 bases, with 15 bases left in between. This CDR3 is built from 14 residues. The CDR3 reads CASSPGTMSQPQHF. In nucleotides, the CDR3 is TGTGCCAGCAGCCCAGGTACGATGAGTCAGCCCCAGCATTTT.

This clonotype was recorded many times. The chain is built from TRBV20-1 and TRBJ1-4; 12 nucleotides align to TRBD1. V was pared by 5 bases and J by 10 bases, with 8 bases of the junction left unmatched. There are 14 residues in the CDR3. Germline V gene sequence: CDR1 DFQATT, CDR2 SNEGSKA (reference sequence). This CDR3 is CSARGTGGVGKLFF. In DNA, the CDR3 is TGCAGTGCTCGGGGGACAGGGGGCGTCGGAAAACTGTTTTTT.

This clonotype came up many times. The chain is built from TRBV18 and TRBJ1-4; D unclear. V lost 1 base and J 4 bases, leaving 13 bases between the germline ends. This CDR3 comprises 16 residues. Germline lookup yields CDR1 KGHSH and CDR2 LQKENI. The CDR3 sequence is CASSPRTDQINEKLFF. The CDR3 bases are TGTGCCAGCTCACCACGGACGGACCAGATTAATGAAAAACTGTTTTTT.

This clonotype showed up many times. The chain recombines TRBV18 with TRBJ2-3, with 8 bases that match TRBD1. Trimming removed 6 bases from V and 3 bases from J; junction bases left unmatched: 8. The CDR3 has 15 amino acids. Germline values: CDR1 KGHSH, CDR2 LQKENI. This CDR3 is CASSSGQVGTDTQYF. In DNA, the CDR3 is TGTGCCAGCTCCTCGGGACAGGTCGGTACAGATACGCAGTATTTT.

Remarks on this clonotype: This may come from a read error, since a much larger clone is one base off. No conserved phenylalanine or tryptophan is present at the end of the CDR3, so a read error is the likely explanation. The rearrangement uses TRBV6-2 or TRBV6-3 and TRBJ2-5, with TRBD1 matching 8 bases. CDR1 and CDR2 from the germline V gene are MNHEY and SVGEGT. The trim removed 6 bases at V and 2 bases at J, leaving 8 bases unmatched. The CDR3 is 15 residues long. The CDR3 is CASSPTRGPQETQYY. In DNA form, the CDR3 reads TGTGCCAGCAGCCCCACCAGGGGGCCACAAGAGACCCAGTACTAC.

The chain joins TRBV6-2 or TRBV6-3 to TRBJ2-7, with TRBD2 matching over 11 bases. This CDR3 contains 14 residues. Germline lookup yields CDR1 MNHEY and CDR2 SVGEGT. The V gene end was trimmed by 7 bases and the J gene end by 1 base; junction bases not matched to a gene: 3. The CDR3 DNA is TGTGCCAGCACCCTAGCGGGAGGATCCTACGAGCAGTACTTC. Its protein is CASTLAGGSYEQYF.

Regarding this clonotype: Its ends do not fully match the called genes, so a read error is possible. The genes are TRBV7-9 and TRBJ1-5; the D is unclear. The CDR3 consists of 16 residues. Germline lookup yields CDR1 SEHNR and CDR2 FQNEAQ (reference sequence). The CDR3 bases are TGTGCCAGCAGCTTGTCCCCGGGCGGGCGCAATCAGTCCCAGCATTTT. Its translation: CASSLSPGGRNQSQHF. The full variable domain, with the rest looked up from reference TRBV7-9 and TRBJ1-5, is DTGVSQNPRHKITKRGQNVTFRCDPISEHNRLYWYRQTLGQGPEFLTYFQNEAQLEKSRLLSDRFSAERPKGSFSTLEIQRTEQGDSAMYLCASSLSPGGRNQSQHFGDGTRLSIL.

This clonotype was detected many times. V and J are TRBV11-1 and TRBJ2-1, with TRBD2 as a possible D gene (6 bases). Trimming left V 6 bases short and J 11 bases short, with 14 bases between. This CDR3 is built from 12 residues. CDR1 is SGHAT and CDR2 is FQDESV in the germline V gene (reference sequence). The chain's CDR3 is CASSPGTSKQFF. The CDR3 nucleotides read TGTGCCAGCAGTCCCGGGACTTCAAAGCAGTTCTTC.

Many counts were recorded for this clonotype. The chain joins TRBV24-1 to TRBJ2-1, with D possibly being TRBD1 or TRBD2 (5 bases each). Germline V gene sequence: CDR1 KGHDR, CDR2 SFDVKD. This CDR3 spans 19 amino acids. Trimming shortened V by 4 bases and J by 0 bases, and 21 bases separated the two germline ends. The DNA for the CDR3 is TGTGCCACCAGTGACCCAAACCTCGGGACGGTTAGCTCCTACAATGAGCAGTTCTTC. It is translated as CATSDPNLGTVSSYNEQFF.

This clonotype appeared many times. This chain links TRBV28 with TRBJ2-7; TRBD2 matches 7 bases. CDR3 length: 16 amino acids. The V gene end was trimmed by 8 bases and the J gene end by 4 bases; junction bases not matched to a gene: 17. CDR1 MDHEN and CDR2 SYDVKM come from the germline V gene. CDR3 nucleotides: TGTGCCAGCGGGTCTCGCGCGGGAGAACAGCGGTACGAGCAGTACTTC. Protein: CASGSRAGEQRYEQYF.

The genes are TRBV9 and TRBJ2-4, with 9 bases lining up with TRBD2. The CDR3 is 16 residues long. V trimming: 4 bases; J trimming: 1 base; junction bases outside the gene matches: 6. Germline lookup yields CDR1 SGDLS and CDR2 YYNGEE. The CDR3 nucleotides read TGTGCCAGCAGCCCCCATAGCGGGAGTGCCAAAAACATTCAGTACTTC. Its protein is CASSPHSGSAKNIQYF.

The V gene is TRBV29-1, the J gene TRBJ2-1, with TRBD2 as a possible D gene (5 bases). The germline gives CDR1 SQVTM, CDR2 ANQGSEA. The length of the CDR3 is 12 residues. V lost 5 bases, J lost 8 bases, and 13 bases lay in between. This chain's CDR3 is CSVWTRQDEQFF. DNA of the CDR3: TGCAGCGTTTGGACTCGCCAGGATGAGCAGTTCTTC.

The chain couples TRBV9 to TRBJ2-7; a possible D gene is TRBD2 (6 bases). CDR1 is SGDLS and CDR2 is YYNGEE in the germline V gene. V was pared by 3 bases and J by 6 bases, with 16 bases between. CDR3 length: 14 residues. CDR3 DNA sequence: TGTGCCAGCAGCGCGGGACTTCCGTTCGGCGAGCAGTACTTC. Its protein product is CASSAGLPFGEQYF.

This clonotype was picked up many times. CDR3 nucleotides: TGCAGTGTAAAGGTCCCGATTCGGAGATCCTACAATGAGCAGTTCTTC. It translates to CSVKVPIRRSYNEQFF. This chain connects TRBV20-1 to TRBJ2-1; no reliable D call. This CDR3 has 16 residues. The V and J ends lost 7 bases and 1 base respectively, with 20 bases between them. Germline assignment: CDR1 DFQATT and CDR2 SNEGSKA (reference sequence).

This clonotype was counted at least ten times. The chain couples TRBV12-3 or TRBV12-4 to TRBJ2-1; 7 positions match TRBD1. The CDR3 runs 17 residues. With V trimmed by 5 bases and J by 4 bases, 14 bases remained unmatched. The CDR3 sequence is CASSPLRRTGPYNEQFF. CDR3 DNA: TGTGCCAGCAGTCCCCTTAGGCGGACAGGCCCATACAATGAGCAGTTCTTC.

The table lists this clonotype with many counts. This rearrangement joins TRBV7-3 to TRBJ2-1; TRBD2 matches at 12 bases. Germline CDR1 SGHTA, CDR2 FQGTGA. With V trimmed by 2 bases and J by 4 bases, 3 bases remained unmatched. The CDR3 is 16 amino acids. The CDR3 DNA follows: TGTGCCAGCAGCTTAGGACTAGCGGGAAAGTACAATGAGCAGTTCTTC. Translation: CASSLGLAGKYNEQFF.

This clonotype has at least ten counts. The chain uses TRBV19 and TRBJ2-1; 10 bases align to TRBD2. Trimming removed 3 bases from V and 4 bases from J; junction bases left unmatched: 3. Germline values: CDR1 LNHDA, CDR2 SQIVND (reference sequence). CDR3 length equals 15 residues. DNA of the CDR3: TGTGCCAGTAGTATTTGGACTAGCGGTTACAATGAGCAGTTCTTC. Protein sequence: CASSIWTSGYNEQFF.

This clonotype came up many times. This rearrangement joins TRBV12-3 or TRBV12-4 to TRBJ2-3; D may be TRBD2 (6 bases). V lost 5 bases and J lost 7, with 10 bases in between. There are 12 residues in the CDR3. CDR3 amino acids: CASSPLAYTQYF. As DNA, the CDR3 is TGTGCCAGCAGTCCACTAGCCTATACGCAGTATTTT.